This T cell receptor (beta chain) was sequenced for a study of blood T cell repertoires in COVID-19. The cohort comprised adults aged roughly 18 to 100 years residing in approximately 25 US areas. Participants' reported clinical history set cohort assignment. CDR1 LNHDA and CDR2 SQIVND come from the germline V gene (reference sequence). CDR3 length: 13 residues. The V end was cut by 11 bases, the J end by 1 base, with 9 bases between. Clones were sequenced by immunoSEQ multiplex PCR, and TCRdb holds only the in-frame ones, with some missing. The table lists about 220,000 clones, about 79% of them singletons, with roughly 3.5% in the top ten.

The chain has TRBV19 and TRBJ2-6; no clear D gene. This TCR was sampled from an older woman who had recovered from COVID-19. Sequencing was carried out using PBMCs or T cells enriched from blood (not recorded which). For the CDR3, the DNA is TGTGCCGCCGCGGAGTCTGGGGCCAACGTCCTGACTTTC. This gives the protein CAAAESGANVLTF. Variable domain in full (rest from reference TRBV19 and TRBJ2-6): DGGITQSPKYLFRKEGQNVTLSCEQNLNHDAMYWYRQDPGQGLRLIYYSQIVNDFQKGDIAEGYSVSREKKESFPLTVTSAQKNPTAFYLCAAAESGANVLTFGAGSRLTVL.